These T cell receptor beta chains were read from a single sample in a study of blood T cells in healthy people across ages. TCRdb re-called the 5' RACE reads with MiXCR, one entry per CDR3 protein. Of roughly 830,000 distinct CDR3 sequences listed, approximately 59% were seen once; the top ten hold approximately 30%. The sequenced material came from blood. Source of these receptors: a man aged 25 to 40 in good health. Both conserved end residues are part of each CDR3. The D gene is left open where the match is weak.

>NA|TRBJ2-3|TRBV6-1
CASLDPGPGDTQYF
>NA|TRBJ2-1|TRBV9
CASSVGGGLVGGSYNEQFF
>NA|TRBJ2-1|TRBV9
CASSAPIGGEQFF
>TRBD2|TRBJ2-1|TRBV29-1
CSDARGVYNEQFF
>TRBD1|NA|TRBV28
CASSLSGGSYYEQYF
>TRBD2|TRBJ2-5|TRBV7-2
CASSLLGGGSQETQYF
>NA|TRBJ2-4|TRBV6-5
CASSYSRGEDIQYF
>TRBD2|TRBJ2-1|TRBV7-2
CASSFHSGSYNEQFF
>NA|TRBJ1-6|TRBV28
CASSNPTYNSPLHF
>NA|TRBJ2-5|TRBV16
CASSQNEGRGNQETQYF
>NA|NA|TRBV12-3/TRBV12-4
CASRSNSYEQYF
>NA|TRBJ1-4|TRBV7-6
CASSSNTEKLFF
>NA|TRBJ2-3|TRBV7-2
CASSGYDTQYF
>NA|TRBJ1-5|TRBV4-3
CASSYSLDQPQHF
>TRBD1|TRBJ2-5|TRBV29-1
CSSLSRRTGQETQYF
>NA|TRBJ2-5|TRBV7-8
CASSFTVGRVQETQYF
>TRBD1|TRBJ2-5|TRBV25-1
CASSTGGTQYF
>TRBD2|TRBJ2-2|TRBV5-1
CASSLGLAGRGELFF
>NA|TRBJ2-7|TRBV29-1
CSVGTTGPYEQYF
>NA|TRBJ2-5|TRBV20-1
CSPLGGPGQETQYF
>TRBD1|TRBJ2-5|TRBV12-3/TRBV12-4
CASQTGEWNEQYF
>TRBD1|TRBJ1-2|TRBV4-3
CASSPRTGGGVNYGYTF
>TRBD2|TRBJ2-3|TRBV12-3/TRBV12-4
CASRGRTGGTDTQYF
>NA|NA|TRBV9
CASSVAPGREYEQYF
>TRBD2|TRBJ2-7|TRBV6-5
CASRGTSEYEQYF
>NA|TRBJ1-5|TRBV20-1
CSARKVEQPQHF